This T cell receptor beta chain stems from a study of blood T cell repertoires in COVID-19. This CDR3 contains 16 residues. The V gene's germline CDR1 is SGHDN and CDR2 FVKESK. V trimming: 4 bases; J trimming: 3 bases; junction bases outside the gene matches: 7. Living in 20 to 30 US areas, the participants were between 18 and 89 years of age. Symptom resolution, clearance, or two negative PCRs marked donors in Cohort 3 as recovered. As originally analysed: Reference gene primer amplification gave estimated nucleated cell counts. This table comes from immunoSEQ multiplex PCR, and its TCRdb copy is limited to in-frame clones, with some not included. That table is the source of V, J and clone size, and D and trimming were worked out from the DNA. Of about 380,000 clones listed, around 89% are singletons.

Sequenced input: PBMCs or T cells enriched from blood (not recorded which). The source is a woman aged 18-35 years who had recovered from COVID-19. The chain joins TRBV14 to TRBJ1-1; 11 nucleotides match TRBD1. As DNA, the CDR3 is TGTGCCAGCAGCCGCCTGCCGGGACAGGGGGACACTGAAGCTTTCTTT. Protein product: CASSRLPGQGDTEAFF.